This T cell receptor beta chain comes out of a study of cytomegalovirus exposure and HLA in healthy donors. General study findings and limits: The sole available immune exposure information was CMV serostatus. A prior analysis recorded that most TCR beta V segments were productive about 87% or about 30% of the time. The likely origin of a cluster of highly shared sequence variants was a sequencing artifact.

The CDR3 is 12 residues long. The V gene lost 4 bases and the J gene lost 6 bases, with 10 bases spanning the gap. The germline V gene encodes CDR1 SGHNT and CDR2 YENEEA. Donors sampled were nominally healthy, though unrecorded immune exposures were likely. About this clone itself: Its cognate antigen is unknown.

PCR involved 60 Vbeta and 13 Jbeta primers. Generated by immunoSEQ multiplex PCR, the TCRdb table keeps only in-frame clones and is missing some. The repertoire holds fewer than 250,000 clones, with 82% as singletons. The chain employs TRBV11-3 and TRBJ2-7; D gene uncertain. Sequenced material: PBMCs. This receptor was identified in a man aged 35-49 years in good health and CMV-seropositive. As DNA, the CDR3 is TGTGCCAGCAGCTCGAACGCAGGCGAGCAGTACGTC. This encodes CASSSNAGEQYV.